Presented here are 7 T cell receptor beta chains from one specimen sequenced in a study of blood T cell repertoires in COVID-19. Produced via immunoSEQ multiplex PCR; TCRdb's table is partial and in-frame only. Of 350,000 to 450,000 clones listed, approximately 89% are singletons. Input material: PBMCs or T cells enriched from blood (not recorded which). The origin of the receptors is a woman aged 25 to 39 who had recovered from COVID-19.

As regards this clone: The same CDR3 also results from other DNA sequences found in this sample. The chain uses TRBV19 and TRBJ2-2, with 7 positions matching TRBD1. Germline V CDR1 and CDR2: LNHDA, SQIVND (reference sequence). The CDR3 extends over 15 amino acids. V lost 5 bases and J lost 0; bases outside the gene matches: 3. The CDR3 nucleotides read TGTGCCAGTAGTTCCGGGACAGCGAACACCGGGGAGCTGTTTTTT. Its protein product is CASSSGTANTGELFF.

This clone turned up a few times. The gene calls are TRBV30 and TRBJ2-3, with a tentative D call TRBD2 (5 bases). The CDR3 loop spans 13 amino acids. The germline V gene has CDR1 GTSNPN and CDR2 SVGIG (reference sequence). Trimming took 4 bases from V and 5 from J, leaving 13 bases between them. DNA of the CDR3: TGTGCCTGGACCCCCGGAGGCGTAGATACGCAGTATTTT. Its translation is CAWTPGGVDTQYF.

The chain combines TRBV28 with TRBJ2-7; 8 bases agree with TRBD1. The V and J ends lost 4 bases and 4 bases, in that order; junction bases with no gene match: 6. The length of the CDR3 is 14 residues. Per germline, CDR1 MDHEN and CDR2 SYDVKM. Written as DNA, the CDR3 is TGTGCCAGCAGTTCCGGGGACAGGAGTTACGAGCAGTACTTC. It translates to CASSSGDRSYEQYF.

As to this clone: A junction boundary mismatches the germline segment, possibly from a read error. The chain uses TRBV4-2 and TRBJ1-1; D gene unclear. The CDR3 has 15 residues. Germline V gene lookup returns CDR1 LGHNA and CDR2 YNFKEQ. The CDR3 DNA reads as TGTGCCAGCAGCCAAGCTTTAAGCGGGAACGCTGAAGCTTTCTTT. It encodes CASSQALSGNAEAFF.

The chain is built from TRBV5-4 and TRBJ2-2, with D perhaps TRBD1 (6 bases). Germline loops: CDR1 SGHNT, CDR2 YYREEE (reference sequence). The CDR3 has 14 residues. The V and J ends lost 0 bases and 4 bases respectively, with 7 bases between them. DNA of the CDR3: TGTGCCAGCAGCTTGGACAGGGCCACCGGGGAGCTGTTTTTT. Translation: CASSLDRATGELFF.

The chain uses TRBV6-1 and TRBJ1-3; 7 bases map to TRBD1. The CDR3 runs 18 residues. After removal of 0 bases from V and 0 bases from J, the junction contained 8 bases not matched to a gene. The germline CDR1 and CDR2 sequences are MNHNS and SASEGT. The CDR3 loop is CASSEAINGQVSGNTIYF. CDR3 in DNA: TGTGCCAGCAGTGAAGCAATTAACGGACAGGTCTCTGGAAACACCATATATTTT.

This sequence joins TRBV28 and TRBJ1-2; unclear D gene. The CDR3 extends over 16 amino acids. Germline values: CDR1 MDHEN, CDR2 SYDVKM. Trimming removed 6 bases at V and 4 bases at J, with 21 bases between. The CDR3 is CASRSTRLGSSYGYTF. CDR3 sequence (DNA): TGTGCCAGCAGGTCTACCAGACTCGGGTCCAGCTATGGCTACACCTTC.